A selection of T cell receptor beta chains follows, all from one sample in a study of blood T cell repertoires in COVID-19. TCRdb's table, derived via immunoSEQ multiplex PCR, lists solely in-frame clones and lacks some. The data hold fewer than 150,000 clones, with 81% observed a single time. Material for sequencing was peripheral blood. These receptors originate from a man over 45 with acute or convalescent COVID-19. Both conserved end residues are part of each CDR3. The order of the fields is V gene, clone size, D gene, J gene, CDR3 DNA, CDR3 protein. D genes are given only for firm matches. Only part of the rows carry a size: once, few, many, or a class if the clone is expanded.

v_call: TRBV10-1
clone_size: few
d_call: TRBD1
j_call: TRBJ1-1
cdr3_nt: TGCGCCAGCAGTGAGCGGCCAGGGACAGGGAACACTGAAGCTTTCTTT
cdr3_aa: CASSERPGTGNTEAFF

v_call: TRBV13
clone_size: NA
d_call: NA
j_call: TRBJ1-6
cdr3_nt: TGTGCCAGCAGCTTAAAAGGGGTTCCGGGCATGTATAATTCACCCCTCCACTTT
cdr3_aa: CASSLKGVPGMYNSPLHF

v_call: TRBV6-5
clone_size: NA
d_call: NA
j_call: TRBJ1-1
cdr3_nt: TGTGCCAGCCCGAGGGAAACCGGCACTGAAGCTTTCTTT
cdr3_aa: CASPRETGTEAFF

v_call: TRBV18
clone_size: few
d_call: NA
j_call: TRBJ2-7
cdr3_nt: TGTGCCAGCTCACCATCCCCAGGATCCACCTACGAGCAGTACTTC
cdr3_aa: CASSPSPGSTYEQYF

v_call: TRBV5-1
clone_size: few
d_call: NA
j_call: TRBJ1-2
cdr3_nt: TGCGCCAGCAGCTTGGACACCTATGGCTACACCTTC
cdr3_aa: CASSLDTYGYTF

v_call: TRBV30
clone_size: NA
d_call: TRBD1
j_call: TRBJ1-5
cdr3_nt: TGTGCCTGGAGTGTAGGACAGGGATATCAGCCCCAGCATTTT
cdr3_aa: CAWSVGQGYQPQHF

v_call: TRBV3-1/TRBV3-2
clone_size: NA
d_call: NA
j_call: TRBJ2-7
cdr3_nt: TGTGCCAGCAGCCCACAACAGGGAACCTACGAGCAGTACTTC
cdr3_aa: CASSPQQGTYEQYF

v_call: TRBV15
clone_size: NA
d_call: NA
j_call: TRBJ1-2
cdr3_nt: TGTGCCACCAGCACCTCCCAGGGAAAATATGGCTACACCTTC
cdr3_aa: CATSTSQGKYGYTF

v_call: TRBV10-1
clone_size: NA
d_call: TRBD1
j_call: TRBJ1-2
cdr3_nt: TGCGCCAGCAGCGCGGACAGGGGGTATGGCTACACCTTC
cdr3_aa: CASSADRGYGYTF

v_call: TRBV4-1
clone_size: NA
d_call: TRBD1
j_call: TRBJ1-5
cdr3_nt: TGCGCCAGCAGCCAATGGGGACAGGGGCTGGGGAATCAGCCCCAGCATTTT
cdr3_aa: CASSQWGQGLGNQPQHF